The source of this T cell receptor beta chain is a study of cytomegalovirus exposure and HLA in healthy donors. Study-level points and caveats: Accounts indicate the classifier identified cytomegalovirus status with strong specificity and sensitivity. According to the study, roughly 160 TCR beta chains were cytomegalovirus-associated.

Germline V lookup: CDR1 ENHRY, CDR2 SYGVKD. The CDR3 is 16 residues long. The J segment lost 7 bases and the V segment lost 0 bases, leaving 5 bases of the junction unmatched. About this clone: The antigen remains undetermined.

Sequencing was performed with immunoSEQ multiplex PCR; in TCRdb, only in-frame clones are kept and a portion is missing. The sample carries some 110,000 clones, about 91% recorded once. The sequence was collected from a man aged 18 to 35 in good health and CMV-seronegative. The source material was PBMCs. The J gene is TRBJ2-3, the V gene TRBV10-3; 12 bases fit TRBD1. This CDR3 is CAISESGTGGHHTQYF. The CDR3 region has the DNA TGTGCCATCAGTGAGTCAGGGACAGGGGGCCATCATACGCAGTATTTT.